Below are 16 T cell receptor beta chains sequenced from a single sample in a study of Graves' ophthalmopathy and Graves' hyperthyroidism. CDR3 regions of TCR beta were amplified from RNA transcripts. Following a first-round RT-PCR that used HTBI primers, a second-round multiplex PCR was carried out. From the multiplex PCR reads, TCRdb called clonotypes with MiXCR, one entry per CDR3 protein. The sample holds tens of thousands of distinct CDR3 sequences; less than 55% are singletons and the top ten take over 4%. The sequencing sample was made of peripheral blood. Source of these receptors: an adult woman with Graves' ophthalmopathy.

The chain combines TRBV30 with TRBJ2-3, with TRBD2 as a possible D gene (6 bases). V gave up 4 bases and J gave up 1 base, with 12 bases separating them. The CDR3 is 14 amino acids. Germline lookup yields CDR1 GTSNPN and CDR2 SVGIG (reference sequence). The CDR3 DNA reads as TGTGCCTGGACCCCCCAGCGGGGCACAGATACGCAGTATTTT. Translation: CAWTPQRGTDTQYF. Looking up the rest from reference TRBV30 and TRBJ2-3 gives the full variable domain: SQTIHQWPATLVQPVGSPLSLECTVEGTSNPNLYWYRQAAGRGLQLLFYSVGIGQISSEVPQNLSASRPQDRQFILSSKKLLLSDSGFYLCAWTPQRGTDTQYFGPGTRLTVL.

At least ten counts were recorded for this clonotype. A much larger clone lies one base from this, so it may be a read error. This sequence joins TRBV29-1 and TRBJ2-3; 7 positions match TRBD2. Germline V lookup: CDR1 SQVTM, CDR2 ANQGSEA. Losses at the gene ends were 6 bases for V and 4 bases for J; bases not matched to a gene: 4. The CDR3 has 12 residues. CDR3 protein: CSVGREPDTQYF. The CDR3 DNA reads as TGCAGCGTGGGGCGGGAGCCAGATACGCAGTATTTT.

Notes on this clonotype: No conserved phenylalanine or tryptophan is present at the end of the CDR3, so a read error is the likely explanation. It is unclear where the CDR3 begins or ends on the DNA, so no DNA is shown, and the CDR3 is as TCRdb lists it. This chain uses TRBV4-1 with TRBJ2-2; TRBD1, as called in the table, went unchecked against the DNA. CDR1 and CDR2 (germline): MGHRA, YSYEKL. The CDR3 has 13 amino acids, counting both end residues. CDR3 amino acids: CASSLGTGGAAAG.

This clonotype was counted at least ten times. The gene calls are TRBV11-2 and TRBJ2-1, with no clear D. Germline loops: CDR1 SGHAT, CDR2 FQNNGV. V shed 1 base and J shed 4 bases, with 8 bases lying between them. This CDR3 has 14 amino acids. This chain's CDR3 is CASSLAARYNEQFF. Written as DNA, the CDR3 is TGTGCCAGCAGCTTAGCGGCTAGATACAATGAGCAGTTCTTC.

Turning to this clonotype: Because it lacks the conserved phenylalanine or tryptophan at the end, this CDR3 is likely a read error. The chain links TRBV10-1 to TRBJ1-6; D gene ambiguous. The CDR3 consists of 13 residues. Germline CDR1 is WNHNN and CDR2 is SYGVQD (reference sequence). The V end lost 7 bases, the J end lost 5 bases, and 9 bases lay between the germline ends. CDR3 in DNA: TGCGCCAGCACGACCCCCCATAATTCACCCCTCCACTCT. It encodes CASTTPHNSPLHS.

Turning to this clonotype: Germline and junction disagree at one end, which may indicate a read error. The CDR3 nucleotides read TGTGCCTGCAGTGCAAGCTCAGATACGCAGTATTTT. This sequence encodes CACSASSDTQYF. This chain joins TRBV3-1 and TRBJ2-3, with D uncertain. This CDR3 spans 12 amino acids. Germline CDR1 LGHDT, CDR2 YNNKEL (reference sequence).

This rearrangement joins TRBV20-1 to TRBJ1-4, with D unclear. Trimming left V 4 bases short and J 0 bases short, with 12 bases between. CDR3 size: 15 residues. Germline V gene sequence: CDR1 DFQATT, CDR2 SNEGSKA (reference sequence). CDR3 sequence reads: CSAKGSSSTNEKLFF. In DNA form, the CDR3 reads TGCAGTGCTAAGGGATCATCCTCAACTAATGAAAAACTGTTTTTT.

This chain's CDR3 is CASSLVGVDTQYF. CDR3 DNA: TGCGCCAGCAGCTTGGTCGGAGTGGATACGCAGTATTTT. The genes are TRBV5-1 and TRBJ2-3; D unclear. The germline CDR1 and CDR2 sequences are SGHRS and YFSETQ. The CDR3 is 13 residues long. V lost 0 bases and J lost 6, with 8 bases in between.

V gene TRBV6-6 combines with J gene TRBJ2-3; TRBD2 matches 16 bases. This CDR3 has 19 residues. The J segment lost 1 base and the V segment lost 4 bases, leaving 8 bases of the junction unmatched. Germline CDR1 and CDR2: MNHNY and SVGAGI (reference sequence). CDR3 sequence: CASSFGTSGRVGGTDTQYF. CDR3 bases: TGTGCCAGCAGTTTCGGGACTAGCGGGAGGGTCGGGGGCACAGATACGCAGTATTTT.

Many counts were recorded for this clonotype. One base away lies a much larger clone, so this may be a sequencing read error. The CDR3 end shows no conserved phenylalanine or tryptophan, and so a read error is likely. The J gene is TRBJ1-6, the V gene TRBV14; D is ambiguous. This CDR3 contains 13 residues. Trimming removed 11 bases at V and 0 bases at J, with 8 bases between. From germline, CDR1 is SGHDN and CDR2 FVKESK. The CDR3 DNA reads TGTGCCTCCGGGGTCTCCTATAATTCACCCCTCCACCTT. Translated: CASGVSYNSPLHL.

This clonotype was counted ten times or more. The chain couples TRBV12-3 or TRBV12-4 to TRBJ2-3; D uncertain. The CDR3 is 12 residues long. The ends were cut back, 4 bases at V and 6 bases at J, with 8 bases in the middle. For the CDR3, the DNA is TGTGCCAGCAGTTCTAGTCCTGATACGCAGTATTTT. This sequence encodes CASSSSPDTQYF.

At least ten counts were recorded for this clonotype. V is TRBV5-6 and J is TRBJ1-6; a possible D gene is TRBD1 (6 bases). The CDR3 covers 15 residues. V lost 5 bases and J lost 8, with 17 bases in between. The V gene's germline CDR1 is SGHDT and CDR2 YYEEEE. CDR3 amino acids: CASRLTGTPYSPLHF. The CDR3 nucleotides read TGTGCCAGCAGATTAACCGGGACACCTTATTCACCCCTCCACTTT.

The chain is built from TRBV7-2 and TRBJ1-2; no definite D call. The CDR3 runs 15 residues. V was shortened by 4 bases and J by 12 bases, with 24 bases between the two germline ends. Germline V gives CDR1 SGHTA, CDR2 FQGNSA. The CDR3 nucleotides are TGTGCCAGCAGCTCGCCCGCGACCCGGACGGCTGGAAACACCTTC. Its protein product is CASSSPATRTAGNTF.

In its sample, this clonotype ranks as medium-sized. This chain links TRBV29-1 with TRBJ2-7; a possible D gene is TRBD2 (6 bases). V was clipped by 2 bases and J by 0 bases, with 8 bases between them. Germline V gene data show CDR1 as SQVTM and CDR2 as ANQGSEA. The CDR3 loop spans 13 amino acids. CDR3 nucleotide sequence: TGCAGCGTTGAACTAGCGAGCTCCTACGAGCAGTACTTC. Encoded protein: CSVELASSYEQYF.

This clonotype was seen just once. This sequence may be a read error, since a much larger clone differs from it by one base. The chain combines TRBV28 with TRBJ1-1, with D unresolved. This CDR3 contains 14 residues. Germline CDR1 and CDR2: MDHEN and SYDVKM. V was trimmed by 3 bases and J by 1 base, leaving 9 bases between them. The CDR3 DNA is TGTGCCAGCAGTTTTGTGTGGGGGAACACTGAAGCTTTCTTT. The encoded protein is CASSFVWGNTEAFF.

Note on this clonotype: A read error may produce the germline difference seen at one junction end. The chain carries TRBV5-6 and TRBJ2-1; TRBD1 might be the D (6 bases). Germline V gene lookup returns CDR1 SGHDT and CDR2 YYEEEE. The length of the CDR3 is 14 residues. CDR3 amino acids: CASSLQGSYDEQFF. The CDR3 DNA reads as TGTGCCAGCAGCTTGCAGGGGTCCTACGATGAGCAGTTCTTC.